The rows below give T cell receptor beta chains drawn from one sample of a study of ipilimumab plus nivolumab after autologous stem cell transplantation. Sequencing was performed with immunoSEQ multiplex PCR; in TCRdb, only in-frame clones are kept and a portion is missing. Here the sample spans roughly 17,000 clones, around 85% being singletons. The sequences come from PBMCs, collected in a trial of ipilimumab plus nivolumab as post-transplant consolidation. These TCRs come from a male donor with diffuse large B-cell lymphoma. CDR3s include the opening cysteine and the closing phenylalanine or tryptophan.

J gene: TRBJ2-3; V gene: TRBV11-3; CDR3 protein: CASSQQGAAVEQYF
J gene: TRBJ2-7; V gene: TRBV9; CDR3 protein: CASSAPAPSYEQYF
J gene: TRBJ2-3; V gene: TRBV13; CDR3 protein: CASSLGVQRADTQYF
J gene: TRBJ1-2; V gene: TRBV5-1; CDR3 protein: CASSPGTGGYGYTF
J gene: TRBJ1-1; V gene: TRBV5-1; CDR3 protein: CASSFNPQGAGTEAFF
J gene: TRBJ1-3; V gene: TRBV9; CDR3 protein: CASSPETGDHTIYF
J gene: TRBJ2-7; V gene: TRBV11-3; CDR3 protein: CASSLLGGVSSYEQYF
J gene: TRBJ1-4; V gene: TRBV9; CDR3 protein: CASSATNQGEKLFF
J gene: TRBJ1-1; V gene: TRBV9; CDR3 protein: CASSPRIAVNTEAFF
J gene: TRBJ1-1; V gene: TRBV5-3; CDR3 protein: CARRPGGRGEAFF
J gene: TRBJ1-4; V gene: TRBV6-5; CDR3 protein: CASTPLAGEKLFF
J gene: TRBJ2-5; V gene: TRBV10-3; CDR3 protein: CAISAMDSSLQETQYF
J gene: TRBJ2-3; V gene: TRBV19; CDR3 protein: CASSIGSGLYLSTDTQYF
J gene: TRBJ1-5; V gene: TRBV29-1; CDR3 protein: CSVGTGGNQPQHF
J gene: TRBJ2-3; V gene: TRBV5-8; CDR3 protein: CASSLGSADTQYF
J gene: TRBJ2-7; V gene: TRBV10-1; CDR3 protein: CASSPGTANSYEQYF
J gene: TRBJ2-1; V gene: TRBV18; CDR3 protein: CASTGGPSYNEQFF
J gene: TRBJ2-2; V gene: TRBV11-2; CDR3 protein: CASSLTSGGIGELFF
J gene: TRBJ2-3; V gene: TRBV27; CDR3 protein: CASSSLGLAGDTQYF
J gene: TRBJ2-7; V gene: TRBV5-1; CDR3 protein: CASSLAGGSWDEQYF
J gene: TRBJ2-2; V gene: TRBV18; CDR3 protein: CASSTTIGTGELFF
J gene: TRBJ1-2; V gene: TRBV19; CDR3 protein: CASSWGQGDYGYTF
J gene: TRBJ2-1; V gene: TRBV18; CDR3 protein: CASSPRDRGQFEQFF
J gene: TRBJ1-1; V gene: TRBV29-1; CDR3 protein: CSAEGWAEAFF
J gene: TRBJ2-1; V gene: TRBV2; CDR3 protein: CASSGLLSGEQFF
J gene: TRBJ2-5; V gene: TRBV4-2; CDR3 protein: CASSQEGQSGETQYF
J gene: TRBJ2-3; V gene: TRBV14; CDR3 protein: CASSRGSYTDTQYF
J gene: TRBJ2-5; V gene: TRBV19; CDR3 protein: CASSPLGRGMGETQYF
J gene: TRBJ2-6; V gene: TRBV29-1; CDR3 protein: CSDPRGVMPAGANVLTF
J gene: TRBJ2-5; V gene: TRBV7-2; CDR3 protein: CASSLGAVQETQYF
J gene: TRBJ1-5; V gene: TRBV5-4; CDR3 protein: CASSSNRGVQPQHF
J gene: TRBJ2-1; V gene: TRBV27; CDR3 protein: CASKIASSYNEQFF